This TCR beta chain was identified during a study of blood T cell repertoires in COVID-19 (dated by TCRdb to about 2020). Context from the whole study: Collaborator samples came from the United States, Italy and Spain and covered acute and convalescent phases of COVID-19. The repertoires were made available in a free public database intended to serve as a resource for research on the immune response to SARS-CoV-2. The prospective study material was composed of cDNA or gDNA derived from T cells, B-cell-depleted T cells, or PBMCs. HLA class I and class II types, where available, came from metadata supplied by the sample provider rather than from assay-based typing. Deeply sampled blood TCRbeta repertoires from subjects exposed to, actively infected with, or recovered from COVID-19 were included in the dataset. The sample metadata nearly always contained a de-identified subject ID, COVID-19 status, age in years and sex. The samples were drawn from two sources: the first 160 participants of the ongoing ImmuneRACE study, and 950 to 1,500 subjects contributed by 6 global collaborators.

With regard to this clone: Which antigen it targets is not known. No per-base quality is available; no much larger clone lies one base away.

V lost 2 bases and J lost 7 bases; the stretch between them is 17 bases long. The CDR3 runs 15 amino acids, cysteine and phenylalanine included. The read is trimmed to its CDR3 DNA, 45 bases read in frame from base 1. Reading the germline V gene gives CDR1 SNHLY and CDR2 FYNNEI. General study outcomes and caveats: The amount of clinical and demographic metadata varied by source and participant and was provided uncurated.

Whole blood was collected in K2EDTA tubes by collaborating institutions according to the institutions' own protocols. For TCRbeta analysis, collaborator samples were shipped as frozen whole blood, as isolated PBMCs, or as DNA extracted from either sample type. The immunoSEQ Assay, a bias-controlled multiplex PCR, was used to amplify TCRbeta CDR3 regions from genomic DNA. The published analysis was carried out like this. Within the assay, amplification of reference gene primers was used to estimate how many nucleated cells each sample contained. To quantify the absolute abundance of each unique TCRbeta CDR3 rearrangement, sequence reads were collapsed and filtered. For each sample, productive Simpson clonality was calculated as the square root of Simpson's diversity index across productive rearrangements. Held by TCRdb, this immuneACCESS table contains in-frame sequences only and omits some clones. Under half of the omission traces to an unresolved V gene where checked; the cause of the rest is unknown. D and trimming come from the DNA, and the V and J calls and clone size come from that table. For this sample there are 60,000 to 80,000 clones; around nine tenths appear just once. The biggest ten clones account for under 4.5% of the sample.

What was sequenced was peripheral blood. This TCR derives from a human donor in a cohort sampled during active COVID-19. In this chain, TRBV2 is recombined with TRBJ1-2; TRBD1 might be the D gene, on 5 matching bases. CDR3 reads: CASSETDSLGAGYTF. The nucleotides are TGTGCCAGCAGTGAAACCGACAGCCTAGGCGCTGGCTACACCTTC.